Reported below is one T cell receptor (beta chain). This entry comes from a study of shared clonotypes between healthy human individuals. For the study at large: Three plates each covered CD4 naive and memory; CD8 naive two, CD8 memory one.

Germline V gene data show CDR1 as MNHEY and CDR2 as SVGAGI. J was trimmed by 9 bases and V by 4 bases; bases with no gene match: 8. This CDR3 region has 16 residues. The assay ran at deep level. Sorted-subset replicate PCR reactions were performed with approximately 0.2 ug DNA, corresponding to 30,000 to 35,000 T cell genomes. Original methodology: As immunoSEQ supplied junction-only sequences (without quality scores), filtering differed. Libraries were prepared by immunoSEQ multiplex PCR; TCRdb keeps only in-frame clonotypes and omits some of them. V and J calls and clone size come straight from that table; D and trimming were deduced from the DNA. The table has millions of clones, approximately 95% seen once.

The J gene is TRBJ2-1, the V gene TRBV6-5; 14 bases match TRBD2. Sequenced sample: naive CD4+ T cells from PBMCs. Stated subset: CD45RA+ positively selected. The sequence came from a young man in good health. Some clones in this sample may be carry-over from other donors' samples. DNA of the CDR3: TGTGCCAGCAGTTTCCGAGGACTAGCGGGAGGTGGTGAGCAGTTCTTC. Protein sequence: CASSFRGLAGGGEQFF.